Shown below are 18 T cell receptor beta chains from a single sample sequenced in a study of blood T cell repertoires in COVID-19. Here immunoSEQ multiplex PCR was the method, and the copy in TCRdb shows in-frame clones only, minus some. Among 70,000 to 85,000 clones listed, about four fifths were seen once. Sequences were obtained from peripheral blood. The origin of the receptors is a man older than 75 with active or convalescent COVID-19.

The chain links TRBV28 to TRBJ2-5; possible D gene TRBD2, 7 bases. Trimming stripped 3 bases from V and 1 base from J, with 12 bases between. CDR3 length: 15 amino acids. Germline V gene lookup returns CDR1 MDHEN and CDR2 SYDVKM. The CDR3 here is CASSFGGGRQETQYF. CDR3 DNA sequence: TGTGCCAGCAGTTTTGGGGGGGGCCGCCAAGAGACCCAGTACTTC.

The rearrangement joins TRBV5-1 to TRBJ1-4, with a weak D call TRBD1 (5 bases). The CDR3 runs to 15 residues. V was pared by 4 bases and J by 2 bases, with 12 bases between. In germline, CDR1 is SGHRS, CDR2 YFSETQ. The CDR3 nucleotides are TGCGCCAGCAGCCTCATCGGGGGGACTAATGAAAAACTGTTTTTT. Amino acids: CASSLIGGTNEKLFF.

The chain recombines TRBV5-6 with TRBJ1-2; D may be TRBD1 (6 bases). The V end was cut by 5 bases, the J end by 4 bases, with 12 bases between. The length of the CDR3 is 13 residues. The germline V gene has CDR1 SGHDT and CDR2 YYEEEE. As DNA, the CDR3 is TGTGCCAGCAGTCCGGACAGAACCTATGGCTACACCTTC. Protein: CASSPDRTYGYTF.

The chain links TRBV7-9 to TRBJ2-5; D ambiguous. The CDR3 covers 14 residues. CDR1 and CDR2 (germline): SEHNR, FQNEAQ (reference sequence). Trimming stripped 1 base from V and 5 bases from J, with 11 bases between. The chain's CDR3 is CASSLGVSSETQYF. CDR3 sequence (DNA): TGTGCCAGCAGCTTAGGCGTTTCTTCGGAGACCCAGTACTTC.

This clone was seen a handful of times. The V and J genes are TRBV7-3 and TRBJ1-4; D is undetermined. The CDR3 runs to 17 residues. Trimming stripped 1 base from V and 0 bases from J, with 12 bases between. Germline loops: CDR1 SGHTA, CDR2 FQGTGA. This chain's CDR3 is CASSLNPDTTTNEKLFF. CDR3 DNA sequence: TGTGCCAGCAGCTTAAACCCAGATACTACAACTAATGAAAAACTGTTTTTT.

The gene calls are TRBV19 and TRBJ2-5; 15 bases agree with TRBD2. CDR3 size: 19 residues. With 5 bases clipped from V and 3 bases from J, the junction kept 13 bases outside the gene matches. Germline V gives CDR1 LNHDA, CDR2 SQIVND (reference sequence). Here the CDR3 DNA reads TGTGCCAGTAGTGCGAGGACTAGCGGGGGGGTTGGTTTCGAAGAGACCCAGTACTTC. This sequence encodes CASSARTSGGVGFEETQYF. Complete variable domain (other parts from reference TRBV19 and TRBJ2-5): DGGITQSPKYLFRKEGQNVTLSCEQNLNHDAMYWYRQDPGQGLRLIYYSQIVNDFQKGDIAEGYSVSREKKESFPLTVTSAQKNPTAFYLCASSARTSGGVGFEETQYFGPGTRLLVL.

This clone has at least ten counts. The CDR3 DNA follows: TGTGCCAGCAACAAAGGCGGGACTAGCACAGATACGCAGTATTTT. Translating gives CASNKGGTSTDTQYF. This chain joins TRBV9 and TRBJ2-3; D perhaps matches TRBD2 (6 bases). The V gene's germline CDR1 is SGDLS and CDR2 YYNGEE. This CDR3 is built from 15 residues. V lost 6 bases to trimming and J lost 0 bases, with 14 bases between them.

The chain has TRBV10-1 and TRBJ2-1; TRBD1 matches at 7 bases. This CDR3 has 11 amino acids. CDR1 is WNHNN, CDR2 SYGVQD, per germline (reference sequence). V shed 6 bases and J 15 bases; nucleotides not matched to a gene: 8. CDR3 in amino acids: CASSFDRDWFF. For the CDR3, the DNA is TGCGCCAGCAGCTTTGACAGGGATTGGTTCTTC.

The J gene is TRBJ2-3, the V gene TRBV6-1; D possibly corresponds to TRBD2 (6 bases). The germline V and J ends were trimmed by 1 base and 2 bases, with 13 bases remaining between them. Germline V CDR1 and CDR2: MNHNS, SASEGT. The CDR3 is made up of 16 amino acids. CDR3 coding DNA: TGTGCCAGCAGTGAAGGACTAGTCACCCTCACAGATACGCAGTATTTT. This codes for CASSEGLVTLTDTQYF.

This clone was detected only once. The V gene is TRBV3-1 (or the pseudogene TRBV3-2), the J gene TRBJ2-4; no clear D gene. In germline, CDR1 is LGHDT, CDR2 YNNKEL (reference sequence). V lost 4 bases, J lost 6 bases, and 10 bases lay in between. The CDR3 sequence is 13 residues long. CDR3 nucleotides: TGTGCCAGCAGCCCTCCAGGTTTAAACATTCAGTACTTC. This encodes CASSPPGLNIQYF.

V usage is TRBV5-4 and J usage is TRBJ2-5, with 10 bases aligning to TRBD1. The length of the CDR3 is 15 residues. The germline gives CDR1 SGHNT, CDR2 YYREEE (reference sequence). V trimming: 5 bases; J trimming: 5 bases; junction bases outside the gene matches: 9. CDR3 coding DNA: TGTGCCAGCAGTCGGGGGGGGACAGGGGTTGAGACCCAGTACTTC. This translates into CASSRGGTGVETQYF.

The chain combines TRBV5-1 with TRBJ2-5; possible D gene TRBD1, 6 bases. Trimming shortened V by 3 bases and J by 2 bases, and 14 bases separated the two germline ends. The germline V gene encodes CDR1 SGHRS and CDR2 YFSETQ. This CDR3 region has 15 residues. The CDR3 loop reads CASSYQSGDQETQYF. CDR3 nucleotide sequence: TGCGCCAGCAGCTATCAATCAGGGGATCAAGAGACCCAGTACTTC.

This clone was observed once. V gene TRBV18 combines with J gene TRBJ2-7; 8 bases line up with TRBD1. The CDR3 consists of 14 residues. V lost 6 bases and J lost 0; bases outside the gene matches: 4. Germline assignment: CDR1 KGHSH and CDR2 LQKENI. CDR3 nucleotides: TGTGCCAGCTCTGCGACAGGGGTCTCCTACGAGCAGTACTTC. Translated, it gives CASSATGVSYEQYF.

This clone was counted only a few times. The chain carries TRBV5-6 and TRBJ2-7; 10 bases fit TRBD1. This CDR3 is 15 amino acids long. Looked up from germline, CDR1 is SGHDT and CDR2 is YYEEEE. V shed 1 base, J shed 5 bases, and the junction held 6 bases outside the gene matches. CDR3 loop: CASSLRGQGSHEQYF. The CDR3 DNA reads TGTGCCAGCAGCTTGAGGGGACAGGGGTCCCACGAGCAGTACTTC. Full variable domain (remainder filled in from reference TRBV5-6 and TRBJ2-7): DAGVTQSPTHLIKTRGQQVTLRCSPKSGHDTVSWYQQALGQGPQFIFQYYEEEERQRGNFPDRFSGHQFPNYSSELNVNALLLGDSALYLCASSLRGQGSHEQYFGPGTRLTVT.

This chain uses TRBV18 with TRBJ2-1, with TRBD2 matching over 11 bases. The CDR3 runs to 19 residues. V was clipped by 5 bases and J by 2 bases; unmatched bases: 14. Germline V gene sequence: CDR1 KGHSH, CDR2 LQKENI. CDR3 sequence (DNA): TGTGCCAGCTCATCAAGTAGTAGCGGGAGGGTCCTGGCCTACAATGAGCAGTTCTTC. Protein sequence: CASSSSSSGRVLAYNEQFF.

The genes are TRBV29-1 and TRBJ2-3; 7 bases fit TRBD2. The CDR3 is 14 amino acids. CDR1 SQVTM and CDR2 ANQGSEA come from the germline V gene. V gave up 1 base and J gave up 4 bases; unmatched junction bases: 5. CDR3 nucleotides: TGCAGCGTTGAAGTGGCGGGAGTGCCAGATACGCAGTATTTT. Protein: CSVEVAGVPDTQYF.

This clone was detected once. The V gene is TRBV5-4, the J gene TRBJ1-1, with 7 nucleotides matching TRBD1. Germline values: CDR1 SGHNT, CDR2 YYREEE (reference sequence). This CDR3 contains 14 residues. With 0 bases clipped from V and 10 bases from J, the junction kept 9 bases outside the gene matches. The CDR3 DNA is TGTGCCAGCAGCTTGGACAGGGGAAGTTTGCGAGCTTTCTTT. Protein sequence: CASSLDRGSLRAFF.

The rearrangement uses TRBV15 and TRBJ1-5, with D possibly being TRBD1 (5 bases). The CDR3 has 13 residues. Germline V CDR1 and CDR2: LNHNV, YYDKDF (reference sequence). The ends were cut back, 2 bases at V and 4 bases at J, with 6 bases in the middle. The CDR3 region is CATSRRTNQPQHF. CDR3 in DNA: TGTGCCACCAGCAGACGGACAAATCAGCCCCAGCATTTT.